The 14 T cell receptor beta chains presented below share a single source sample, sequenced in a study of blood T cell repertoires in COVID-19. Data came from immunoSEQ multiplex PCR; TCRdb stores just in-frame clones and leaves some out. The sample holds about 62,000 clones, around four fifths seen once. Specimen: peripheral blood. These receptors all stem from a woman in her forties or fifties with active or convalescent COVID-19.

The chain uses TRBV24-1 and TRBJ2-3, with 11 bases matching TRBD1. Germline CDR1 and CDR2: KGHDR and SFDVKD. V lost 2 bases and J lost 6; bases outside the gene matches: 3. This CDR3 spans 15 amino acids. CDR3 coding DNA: TGTGCCACCAGTGATTGGGGACAGGGGGGGGATACGCAGTATTTT. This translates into CATSDWGQGGDTQYF.

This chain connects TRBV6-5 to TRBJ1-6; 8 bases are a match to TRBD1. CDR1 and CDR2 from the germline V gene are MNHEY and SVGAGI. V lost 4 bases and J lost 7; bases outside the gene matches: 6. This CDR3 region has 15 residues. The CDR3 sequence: CASSFGTGLNSPLHF. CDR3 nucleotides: TGTGCCAGCAGTTTCGGGACAGGACTGAATTCACCCCTCCACTTT.

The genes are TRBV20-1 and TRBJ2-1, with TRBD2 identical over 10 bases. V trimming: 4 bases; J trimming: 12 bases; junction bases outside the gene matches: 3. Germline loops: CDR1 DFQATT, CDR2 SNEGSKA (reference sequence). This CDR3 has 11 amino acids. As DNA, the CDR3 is TGCAGTGCTACTAGCGGGAGATGGCAGTTCTTC. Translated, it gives CSATSGRWQFF.

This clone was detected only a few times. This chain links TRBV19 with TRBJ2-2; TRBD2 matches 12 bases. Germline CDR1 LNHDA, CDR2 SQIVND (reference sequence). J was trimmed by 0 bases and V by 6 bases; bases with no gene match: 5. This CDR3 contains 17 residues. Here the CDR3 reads CASSRLAGVSNTGELFF. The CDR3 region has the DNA TGTGCCAGTAGCCGACTAGCGGGAGTGTCGAACACCGGGGAGCTGTTTTTT.

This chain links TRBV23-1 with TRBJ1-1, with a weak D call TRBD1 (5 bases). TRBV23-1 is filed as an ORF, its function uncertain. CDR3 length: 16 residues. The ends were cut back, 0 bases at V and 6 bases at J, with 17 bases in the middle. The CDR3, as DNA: TGCGCCAGCAGTCAATCGGTTCACGGGAGGGGCTCTGAAGCTTTCTTT. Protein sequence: CASSQSVHGRGSEAFF.

CDR3 coding DNA: TGTGCCAGCATACCGGGACTAGCGGGAGTTCCGGGGGTCCAAGAGACCCAGTACTTC. Translation gives CASIPGLAGVPGVQETQYF. The genes are TRBV21-1 and TRBJ2-5; the table's D call TRBD2 went unverified against the DNA. TRBV21-1 is an annotated pseudogene. CDR3 length: 19 residues.

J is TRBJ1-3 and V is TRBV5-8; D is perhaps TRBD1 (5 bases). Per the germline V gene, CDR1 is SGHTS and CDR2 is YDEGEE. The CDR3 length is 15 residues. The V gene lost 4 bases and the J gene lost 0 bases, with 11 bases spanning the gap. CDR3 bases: TGTGCCAGCAGCCCGACAGTGGGCTCTGGAAACACCATATATTTT. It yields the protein CASSPTVGSGNTIYF.

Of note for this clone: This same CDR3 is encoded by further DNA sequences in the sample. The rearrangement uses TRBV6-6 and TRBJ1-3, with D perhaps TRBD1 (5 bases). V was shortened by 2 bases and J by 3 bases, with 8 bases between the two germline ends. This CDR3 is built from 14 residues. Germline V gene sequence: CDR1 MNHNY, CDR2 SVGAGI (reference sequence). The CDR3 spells CASSYGGGGNTIYF. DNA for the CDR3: TGTGCCAGCAGTTACGGGGGAGGTGGAAACACCATATATTTT.

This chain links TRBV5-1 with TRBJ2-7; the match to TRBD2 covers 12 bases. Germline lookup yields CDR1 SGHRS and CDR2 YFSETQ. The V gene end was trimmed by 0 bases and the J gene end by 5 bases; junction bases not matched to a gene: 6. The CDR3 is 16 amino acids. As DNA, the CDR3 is TGCGCCAGCAGCTTGGAGCCTAGCGGGAGGGCAAACGAGCAGTACTTC. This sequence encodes CASSLEPSGRANEQYF. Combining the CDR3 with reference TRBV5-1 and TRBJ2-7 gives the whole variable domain KAGVTQTPRYLIKTRGQQVTLSCSPISGHRSVSWYQQTPGQGLQFLFEYFSETQRNKGNFPGRFSGRQFSNSRSEMNVSTLELGDSALYLCASSLEPSGRANEQYFGPGTRLTVT.

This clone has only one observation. CDR3 bases: TGTGCCAGCAGTGAAGCAAGCGGGAGGGCCGGCACAGATACGCAGTATTTT. This gives the protein CASSEASGRAGTDTQYF. V gene TRBV2 combines with J gene TRBJ2-3, with 10 bases lining up with TRBD2. V lost 0 bases, J lost 1 base, and 4 bases stayed unmatched. Per the germline V gene, CDR1 is SNHLY and CDR2 is FYNNEI. This CDR3 contains 17 residues.

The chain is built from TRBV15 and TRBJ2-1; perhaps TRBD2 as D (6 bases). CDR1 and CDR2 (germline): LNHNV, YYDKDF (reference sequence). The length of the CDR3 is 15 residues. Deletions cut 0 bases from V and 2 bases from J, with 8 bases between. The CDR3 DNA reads TGTGCCACCAGCAGAGAGGCGGGGACCTACAATGAGCAGTTCTTC. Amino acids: CATSREAGTYNEQFF.

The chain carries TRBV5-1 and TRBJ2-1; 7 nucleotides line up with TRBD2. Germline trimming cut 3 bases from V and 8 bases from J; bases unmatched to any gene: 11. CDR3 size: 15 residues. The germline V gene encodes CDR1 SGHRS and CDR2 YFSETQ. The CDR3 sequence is CASSSGLRGLHEQFF. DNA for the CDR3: TGCGCCAGCAGCTCGGGACTAAGGGGTCTCCATGAGCAGTTCTTC. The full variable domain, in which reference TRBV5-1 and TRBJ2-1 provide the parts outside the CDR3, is KAGVTQTPRYLIKTRGQQVTLSCSPISGHRSVSWYQQTPGQGLQFLFEYFSETQRNKGNFPGRFSGRQFSNSRSEMNVSTLELGDSALYLCASSSGLRGLHEQFFGPGTRLTVL.

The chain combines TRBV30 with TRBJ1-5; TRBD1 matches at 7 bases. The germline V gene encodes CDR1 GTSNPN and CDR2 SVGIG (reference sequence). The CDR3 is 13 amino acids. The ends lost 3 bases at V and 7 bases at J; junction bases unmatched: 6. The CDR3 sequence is CAWSDRDGQPQHF. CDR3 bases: TGTGCCTGGAGCGACAGGGATGGCCAGCCCCAGCATTTT.

CDR3 protein: CASSPHRGATNTEAFF. CDR3 in DNA: TGCGCCAGCAGCCCCCACAGGGGCGCAACGAACACTGAAGCTTTCTTT. The V call is TRBV5-1, the J call TRBJ1-1, with 7 bases lining up with TRBD1. This CDR3 has 16 amino acids. Trimming took 4 bases from V and 1 from J; bases not matched to a gene: 10. Germline V CDR1 and CDR2: SGHRS, YFSETQ. The entire variable domain, with the rest obtained from reference TRBV5-1 and TRBJ1-1, is as follows: KAGVTQTPRYLIKTRGQQVTLSCSPISGHRSVSWYQQTPGQGLQFLFEYFSETQRNKGNFPGRFSGRQFSNSRSEMNVSTLELGDSALYLCASSPHRGATNTEAFFGQGTRLTVV.